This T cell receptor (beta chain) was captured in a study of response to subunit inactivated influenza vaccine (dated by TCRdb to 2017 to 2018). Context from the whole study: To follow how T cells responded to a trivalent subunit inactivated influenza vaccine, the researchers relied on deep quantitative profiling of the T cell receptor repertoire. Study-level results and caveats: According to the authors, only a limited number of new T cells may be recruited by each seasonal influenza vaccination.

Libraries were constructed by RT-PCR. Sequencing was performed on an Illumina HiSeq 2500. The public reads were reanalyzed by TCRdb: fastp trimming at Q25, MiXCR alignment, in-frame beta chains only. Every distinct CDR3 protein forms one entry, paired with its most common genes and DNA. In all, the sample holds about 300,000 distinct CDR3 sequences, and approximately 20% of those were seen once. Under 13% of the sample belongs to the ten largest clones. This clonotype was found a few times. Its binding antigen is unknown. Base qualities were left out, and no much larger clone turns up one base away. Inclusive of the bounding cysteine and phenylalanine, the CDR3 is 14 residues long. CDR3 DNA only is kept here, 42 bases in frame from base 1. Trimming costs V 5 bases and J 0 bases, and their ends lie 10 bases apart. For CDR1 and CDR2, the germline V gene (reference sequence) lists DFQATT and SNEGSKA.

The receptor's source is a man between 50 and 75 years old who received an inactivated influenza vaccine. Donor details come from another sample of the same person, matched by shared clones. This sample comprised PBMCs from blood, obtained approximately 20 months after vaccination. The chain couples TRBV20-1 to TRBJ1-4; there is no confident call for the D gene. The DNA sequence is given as TGCAGTGCTGAGACGGATGCAACTAATGAAAAACTGTTTTTT. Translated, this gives CSAETDATNEKLFF.